The 22 T cell receptor beta chains below all came from one sample that was sequenced in a study of blood T cell repertoires in COVID-19. Sequenced by immunoSEQ multiplex PCR; TCRdb stores in-frame clones only, minus some. The sample yields about 500,000 clones, roughly nine tenths seen once. The sequenced sample consisted of PBMCs or T cells enriched from blood (not recorded which). All receptors come from a woman younger than 35 who had recovered from COVID-19.

The chain has TRBV11-2 and TRBJ1-1; D ambiguous. V was clipped by 2 bases and J by 8 bases, with 6 bases between them. The CDR3 runs 11 residues. The germline CDR1 and CDR2 sequences are SGHAT and FQNNGV. The CDR3 nucleotides are TGTGCCAGCAGCTTACTCGAGGAAGCTTTCTTT. Translation gives CASSLLEEAFF.

The rearrangement uses TRBV5-1 and TRBJ1-1, with 10 bases aligning to TRBD1. V shed 4 bases, J shed 4 bases, and the junction held 7 bases outside the gene matches. The CDR3 runs to 15 residues. Germline V gene sequence: CDR1 SGHRS, CDR2 YFSETQ. The DNA of the CDR3 is TGCGCCAGCAGCCAAGGGGACAGGGGAGGCACTGAAGCTTTCTTT. Translated: CASSQGDRGGTEAFF.

The chain carries TRBV19 and TRBJ1-5, with D perhaps TRBD1 (6 bases). The CDR3 length is 16 residues. Germline V lookup: CDR1 LNHDA, CDR2 SQIVND (reference sequence). Trimming pared 5 bases from V and 0 bases from J, leaving 14 bases between. The DNA for the CDR3 is TGTGCCAGTAGTCGAGGGACACCTTATAGCAATCAGCCCCAGCATTTT. Translating gives CASSRGTPYSNQPQHF.

This clone was counted a single time. The genes are TRBV11-3 and TRBJ1-5; D call uncertain. V was pared by 0 bases and J by 0 bases, with 12 bases between. This CDR3 has 17 amino acids. The V gene's germline CDR1 is SGHNT and CDR2 YENEEA. The CDR3 DNA is TGTGCCAGCAGCTTAGATAGCGCACAGCATAGCAATCAGCCCCAGCATTTT. Protein product: CASSLDSAQHSNQPQHF.

V and J are TRBV29-1 and TRBJ2-3; tentative D call: TRBD1 (5 bases). The CDR3 runs 13 residues. CDR1 and CDR2 from the germline V gene are SQVTM and ANQGSEA. Trimming shortened V by 6 bases and J by 6 bases, and 16 bases separated the two germline ends. DNA of the CDR3: TGCAGCGTACAGGAGTTCTCCCCCGATACGCAGTATTTT. This codes for CSVQEFSPDTQYF.

This chain connects TRBV27 to TRBJ2-7; no firm D call. Germline V gene sequence: CDR1 MNHEY, CDR2 SMNVEV (reference sequence). The CDR3 covers 12 residues. Trimming removed 11 bases at V and 3 bases at J, with 14 bases between. The CDR3 loop is CAVPDKDYEQYF. CDR3 coding DNA: TGTGCCGTCCCCGACAAAGACTACGAGCAGTACTTC.

The genes are TRBV30 and TRBJ1-5, with no clear D. The CDR3 contains 13 residues. V was cut by 3 bases and J by 8 bases, with 14 bases left in between. CDR1 and CDR2 (germline): GTSNPN, SVGIG (reference sequence). CDR3 protein: CAWSLSGYEPQHF. The DNA of the CDR3 is TGTGCCTGGAGCCTTTCAGGTTATGAGCCCCAGCATTTT.

This clone was observed a single time. The V and J genes are TRBV10-3 and TRBJ1-2; 8 bases fit TRBD1. This CDR3 spans 15 amino acids. CDR1 is ENHRY, CDR2 SYGVKD, per germline. Trimming at V came to 8 bases and at J to 4 bases, leaving 12 bases not matched to a gene. This chain's CDR3 is CAIQPGDRPLYGYTF. For the CDR3, the DNA is TGTGCCATCCAACCAGGGGACAGGCCTCTCTATGGCTACACCTTC.

This CDR3 reads CASSPTGGSTEAFF. CDR3 nucleotide sequence: TGTGCCAGCAGCCCAACAGGGGGGAGCACTGAAGCTTTCTTT. The gene calls are TRBV2 and TRBJ1-1, with 8 bases that match TRBD1. Germline V gene lookup returns CDR1 SNHLY and CDR2 FYNNEI. Trimming at V came to 6 bases and at J to 4 bases, leaving 7 bases not matched to a gene. The CDR3 covers 14 residues.

The chain carries TRBV18 and TRBJ2-1; 10 bases are shared with TRBD2. V gave up 4 bases and J gave up 4 bases; unmatched junction bases: 7. This CDR3 has 16 amino acids. Per germline, CDR1 KGHSH and CDR2 LQKENI. CDR3 DNA sequence: TGTGCCAGCTCACGGCAGCGGGGGGGAACATACAATGAGCAGTTCTTC. Its translation: CASSRQRGGTYNEQFF.

The chain is built from TRBV19 and TRBJ1-6; the D is unclear. The CDR3 consists of 16 residues. From germline, CDR1 is LNHDA and CDR2 SQIVND (reference sequence). V was trimmed by 5 bases and J by 0 bases, leaving 11 bases between them. CDR3 sequence: CASSPGKSSYNSPLHF. CDR3 in DNA: TGTGCCAGTAGTCCAGGCAAGAGCTCCTATAATTCACCCCTCCACTTT.

This clone was counted a few times. The chain carries TRBV11-2 and TRBJ2-2, with D tentatively TRBD1 (6 bases). The V gene lost 5 bases and the J gene lost 1 base, with 11 bases spanning the gap. Germline V gene data show CDR1 as SGHAT and CDR2 as FQNNGV. The CDR3 runs to 15 residues. This CDR3 is CASSPTGMNTGELFF. The DNA for the CDR3 is TGTGCCAGCAGCCCTACAGGGATGAACACCGGGGAGCTGTTTTTT.

The gene calls are TRBV11-2 and TRBJ2-7, with a possible D match to TRBD1 (7 bases). The germline CDR1 and CDR2 sequences are SGHAT and FQNNGV. CDR3 length: 17 amino acids. Trimming pared 1 base from V and 3 bases from J, leaving 19 bases between. CDR3 nucleotides: TGTGCCAGCAGCTTAGGTTGGAGGGGACAGATGATCTACGAGCAGTACTTC. It encodes CASSLGWRGQMIYEQYF.

This clone was detected only once. V usage is TRBV28 and J usage is TRBJ1-5; D not resolved. Trimming took 8 bases from V and 3 from J, leaving 14 bases between them. The length of the CDR3 is 14 residues. CDR1 is MDHEN and CDR2 is SYDVKM in the germline V gene. CDR3 DNA sequence: TGTGCCAGCCTGGGGAGGCAATACAATCAGCCCCAGCATTTT. This codes for CASLGRQYNQPQHF.

The chain recombines TRBV12-3 or TRBV12-4 with TRBJ1-1; no clear D gene. This CDR3 contains 13 residues. Trimming took 5 bases from V and 4 from J, leaving 11 bases between them. The CDR3 is CASSRGRGTEAFF. Here the CDR3 DNA reads TGTGCCAGCAGTCGCGGTCGGGGCACTGAAGCTTTCTTT.

This clone was detected only once. The V gene is TRBV30, the J gene TRBJ1-1; D gene uncertain. The V and J ends lost 5 bases and 7 bases respectively, with 11 bases between them. The CDR3 covers 11 residues. Germline loops: CDR1 GTSNPN, CDR2 SVGIG (reference sequence). CDR3 sequence reads: CAWDLGLEAFF. DNA of the CDR3: TGTGCCTGGGACTTGGGCCTTGAAGCTTTCTTT.

The chain is built from TRBV19 and TRBJ1-5, with a tentative D call TRBD1 (5 bases). In germline, CDR1 is LNHDA, CDR2 SQIVND (reference sequence). The CDR3 totals 11 residues. With 5 bases removed from V and 10 bases from J, the gap between germline ends came to 9 bases. The chain's CDR3 is CASSHQGPQHF. CDR3 sequence (DNA): TGTGCCAGTAGTCATCAGGGTCCCCAGCATTTT.

The chain is built from TRBV9 and TRBJ1-3, with 9 bases that match TRBD1. Looked up from germline, CDR1 is SGDLS and CDR2 is YYNGEE. The CDR3 totals 14 residues. J was trimmed by 11 bases and V by 3 bases; bases with no gene match: 9. In DNA form, the CDR3 reads TGTGCCAGCAGCGCGGACAGGGGAAAGGAACCCATATATTTT. Its translation is CASSADRGKEPIYF.

The chain is built from TRBV6-5 and TRBJ1-1; 8 positions agree with TRBD1. The CDR3 contains 14 residues. V lost 6 bases to trimming and J lost 7 bases; unmatched junction nucleotides: 10. Germline lookup yields CDR1 MNHEY and CDR2 SVGAGI. CDR3 coding DNA: TGTGCCAGCAGCATCCAGGGGGCGCAGGTTGAAGCTTTCTTT. It yields the protein CASSIQGAQVEAFF.

The V and J genes are TRBV4-1 and TRBJ1-2; TRBD1 is a possible D gene (6 bases). The CDR3 spans 20 residues. Germline CDR1 and CDR2: MGHRA and YSYEKL. Trimming took 0 bases from V and 3 from J, leaving 26 bases between them. DNA of the CDR3: TGCGCCAGCAGCCAAGATCACTTTACGCCAGACCGGGACACACACTATGGCTACACCTTC. Its translation is CASSQDHFTPDRDTHYGYTF.

This chain joins TRBV7-8 and TRBJ2-7; 7 positions match TRBD1. The CDR3 has 15 amino acids. With 3 bases clipped from V and 3 bases from J, the junction kept 8 bases outside the gene matches. Germline V gene data show CDR1 as SGHVS and CDR2 as FQNEAQ. CDR3 sequence reads: CASSFDRAIYYEQYF. CDR3 DNA: TGTGCCAGCAGCTTCGACAGGGCTATTTACTACGAGCAGTACTTC.

This clone was observed a handful of times. The chain is built from TRBV28 and TRBJ2-3; maybe TRBD2 (6 bases). This CDR3 has 15 amino acids. CDR1 and CDR2 (germline): MDHEN, SYDVKM. The germline V and J ends were trimmed by 10 bases and 4 bases, with 21 bases remaining between them. This chain's CDR3 is CAIRVSSDSADTQYF. CDR3 nucleotides: TGTGCCATTCGGGTCTCTAGCGATTCGGCAGATACGCAGTATTTT. Together with reference TRBV28 and TRBJ2-3, the CDR3 gives the full variable domain: DVKVTQSSRYLVKRTGEKVFLECVQDMDHENMFWYRQDPGLGLRLIYFSYDVKMKEKGDIPEGYSVSREKKERFSLILESASTNQTSMYLCAIRVSSDSADTQYFGPGTRLTVL.